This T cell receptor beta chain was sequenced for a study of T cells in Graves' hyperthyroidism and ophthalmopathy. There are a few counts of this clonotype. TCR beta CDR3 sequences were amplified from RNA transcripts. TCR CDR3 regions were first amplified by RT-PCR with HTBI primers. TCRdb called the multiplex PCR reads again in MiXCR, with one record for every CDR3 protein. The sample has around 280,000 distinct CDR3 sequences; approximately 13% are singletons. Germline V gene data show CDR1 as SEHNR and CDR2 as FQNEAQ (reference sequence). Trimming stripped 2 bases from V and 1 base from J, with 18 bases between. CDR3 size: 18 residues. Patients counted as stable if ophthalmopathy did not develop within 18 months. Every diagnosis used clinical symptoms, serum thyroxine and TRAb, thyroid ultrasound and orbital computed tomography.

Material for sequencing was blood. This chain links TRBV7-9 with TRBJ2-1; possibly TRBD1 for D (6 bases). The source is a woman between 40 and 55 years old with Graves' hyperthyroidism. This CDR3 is CASSLTPWTVESYNEQFF. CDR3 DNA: TGTGCCAGCAGCTTAACACCTTGGACAGTTGAATCCTACAATGAGCAGTTCTTC.